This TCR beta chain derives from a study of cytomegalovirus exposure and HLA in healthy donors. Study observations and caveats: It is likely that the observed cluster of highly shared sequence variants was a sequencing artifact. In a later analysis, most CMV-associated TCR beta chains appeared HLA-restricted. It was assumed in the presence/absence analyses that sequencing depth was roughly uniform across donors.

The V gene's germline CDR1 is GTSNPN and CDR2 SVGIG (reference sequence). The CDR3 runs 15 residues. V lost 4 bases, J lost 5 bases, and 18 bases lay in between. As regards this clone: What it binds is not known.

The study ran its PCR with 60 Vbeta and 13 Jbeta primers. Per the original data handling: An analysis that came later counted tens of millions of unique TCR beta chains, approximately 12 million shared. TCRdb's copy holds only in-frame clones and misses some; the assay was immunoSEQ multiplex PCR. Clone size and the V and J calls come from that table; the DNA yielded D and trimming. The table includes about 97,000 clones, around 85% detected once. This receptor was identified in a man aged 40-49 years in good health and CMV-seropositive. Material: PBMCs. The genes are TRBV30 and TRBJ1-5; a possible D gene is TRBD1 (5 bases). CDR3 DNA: TGTGCCTGGACCCTGGGCACGGGGGACGATCAGCCCCAGCATTTT. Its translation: CAWTLGTGDDQPQHF. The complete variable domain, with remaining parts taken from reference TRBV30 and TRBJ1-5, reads SQTIHQWPATLVQPVGSPLSLECTVEGTSNPNLYWYRQAAGRGLQLLFYSVGIGQISSEVPQNLSASRPQDRQFILSSKKLLLSDSGFYLCAWTLGTGDDQPQHFGDGTRLSIL.